Below are 15 T cell receptor beta chains sequenced from a single sample in a study of T cells in Graves' hyperthyroidism and ophthalmopathy. RNA transcripts served as the template for amplifying TCR beta CDR3 regions. In the first-round RT-PCR of the TCR CDR3, the HTBI primer set was used. TCRdb passed the multiplex PCR reads through MiXCR, listing each CDR3 protein once. Seen here are 300,000 to 450,000 distinct CDR3 sequences, 15% to 19% observed once, and the top ten hold about a quarter. The specimen sequenced was blood. These receptors all stem from a woman younger than 30 with Graves' hyperthyroidism that later progressed to Graves' ophthalmopathy.

Ten or more counts support this clonotype. The chain couples TRBV24-1 to TRBJ2-5, with 8 bases that match TRBD1. Trimming took 5 bases from V and 2 from J; bases not matched to a gene: 6. The V gene's germline CDR1 is KGHDR and CDR2 SFDVKD. CDR3 length: 15 residues. The CDR3 DNA is TGTGCCACCAGTGCAGGGGGCGCAGTACAAGAGACCCAGTACTTC. Translating gives CATSAGGAVQETQYF.

CDR3 sequence (DNA): TGTGCCAGCAGCCGACCGGGACTAGCGGGACCGAACACCGGGGAGCTGTTTTTT. Protein sequence: CASSRPGLAGPNTGELFF. The gene calls are TRBV27 and TRBJ2-2; TRBD2 matches at 13 bases. Germline values: CDR1 MNHEY, CDR2 SMNVEV (reference sequence). Trimming cost V 6 bases and J 0 bases; bases outside gene matches: 7. The CDR3 runs to 18 residues.

This clonotype showed up just a few times. This chain joins TRBV3-1 and TRBJ2-7, with 12 bases that match TRBD2. J lost 7 bases, V lost 4 bases, and 17 bases had no gene match. The CDR3 sequence is 18 residues long. CDR1 is LGHDT and CDR2 is YNNKEL in the germline V gene (reference sequence). The CDR3 sequence: CASSPGTSGPLPVGEQYF. In DNA, the CDR3 is TGTGCCAGCAGCCCCGGGACTAGCGGGCCTCTACCGGTGGGTGAGCAGTACTTC.

This clonotype has just a few counts. This sequence joins TRBV6-6 and TRBJ2-3, with unresolved D. The CDR3 totals 22 residues. Trimming removed 0 bases at V and 2 bases at J, with 30 bases between. The germline V gene has CDR1 MNHNY and CDR2 SVGAGI (reference sequence). CDR3 sequence: CASSYSTVYSELGSGSTDTQYF. The CDR3 DNA reads as TGTGCCAGCAGTTACTCGACCGTGTATTCTGAGTTGGGATCGGGCTCCACAGATACGCAGTATTTT.

The chain uses TRBV27 and TRBJ1-5; 7 nucleotides align to TRBD1. The trim removed 3 bases at V and 8 bases at J, leaving 10 bases unmatched. Germline loops: CDR1 MNHEY, CDR2 SMNVEV (reference sequence). CDR3 length: 15 residues. CDR3 sequence reads: CASSLRAGGNEPQHF. CDR3 sequence (DNA): TGTGCCAGCAGTTTGCGGGCAGGGGGTAATGAGCCCCAGCATTTT.

This clonotype was detected a few times. The V gene is TRBV13, the J gene TRBJ2-2, with 7 bases matching TRBD1. There are 15 residues in the CDR3. J lost 7 bases, V lost 1 base, and 6 bases had no gene match. Germline lookup yields CDR1 PRHDT and CDR2 FYEKMQ (reference sequence). The DNA of the CDR3 is TGTGCCAGCAGCTTAGTTCACGACAGGGTCGGGGAGCTGTTTTTT. Translation: CASSLVHDRVGELFF.

This clonotype was detected a few times. The V and J genes are TRBV30 and TRBJ1-5; D gene unclear. The V end lost 0 bases, the J end lost 4 bases, and 10 bases lay between the germline ends. This CDR3 is built from 14 residues. Germline CDR1 and CDR2: GTSNPN and SVGIG (reference sequence). CDR3 coding DNA: TGTGCCTGGAGTGTCGGGATTGGGAATCAGCCCCAGCATTTT. Its protein product is CAWSVGIGNQPQHF.

In this sample, this clonotype turned up many times. The chain uses TRBV7-8 and TRBJ2-1, with a tentative D call TRBD2 (6 bases). The CDR3 extends over 15 amino acids. Looked up from germline, CDR1 is SGHVS and CDR2 is FQNEAQ. The V end lost 1 base, the J end lost 5 bases, and 12 bases lay between the germline ends. CDR3 bases: TGTGCCAGCAGCTTAGGGAGGGTTTGGAACAATGAGCAGTTCTTC. Translated, it gives CASSLGRVWNNEQFF.

This clonotype was seen repeatedly, ten times or more. This sequence joins TRBV7-9 and TRBJ2-1, with TRBD2 identical over 12 bases. The CDR3 covers 16 residues. The V segment lost 4 bases and the J segment 9 bases; nucleotides outside the gene matches: 10. Per the germline V gene, CDR1 is SEHNR and CDR2 is FQNEAQ (reference sequence). In DNA form, the CDR3 reads TGTGCCAGCAGCTCACGACTAGCGGGAGTAGATGGTGAGCAGTTCTTC. Its protein product is CASSSRLAGVDGEQFF.

This clonotype was observed many times. The chain uses TRBV27 and TRBJ1-6; D not certain. Germline lookup yields CDR1 MNHEY and CDR2 SMNVEV (reference sequence). V lost 6 bases and J 7 bases, leaving 13 bases between the germline ends. The CDR3 is made up of 14 amino acids. DNA of the CDR3: TGTGCCAGCAGCCTACAGCTTTTCAATTCACCCCTCCACTTT. This sequence encodes CASSLQLFNSPLHF.

Only a few counts were recorded for this clonotype. The chain carries TRBV4-3 and TRBJ2-1; 8 bases fit TRBD2. This CDR3 is built from 15 residues. CDR1 and CDR2 (germline): LGHNA, YSLEER. The J segment lost 7 bases and the V segment lost 4 bases, leaving 9 bases of the junction unmatched. CDR3 in DNA: TGCGCCAGCAGCCCAAGACTAGCGCCATGGAATGAGCAGTTCTTC. Translated: CASSPRLAPWNEQFF.

This chain connects TRBV28 to TRBJ2-1, with a tentative D call TRBD2 (6 bases). The CDR3 contains 16 residues. Between the trimmed V and J ends, which lost 2 bases and 3 bases, there was a span of 14 bases. The germline gives CDR1 MDHEN, CDR2 SYDVKM. The CDR3 region has the DNA TGTGCCAGCAGTTTAGCGGGGCAGCCCCTCTACAATGAGCAGTTCTTC. Protein sequence: CASSLAGQPLYNEQFF.

In this sample, this clonotype turned up a few times. The chain's CDR3 is CASSYQVDTDTQYF. The CDR3 DNA sequence: TGTGCCAGCAGTTACCAGGTAGACACAGATACGCAGTATTTT. The chain joins TRBV6-5 to TRBJ2-3; D is undetermined. The V end was cut by 2 bases, the J end by 2 bases, with 8 bases between. Germline loops: CDR1 MNHEY, CDR2 SVGAGI. This CDR3 contains 14 residues.

This clonotype was observed at least ten times. V usage is TRBV24-1 and J usage is TRBJ2-7, with TRBD1 identical over 7 bases. CDR1 is KGHDR, CDR2 SFDVKD, per germline. This CDR3 region has 16 residues. Germline trimming cut 5 bases from V and 5 bases from J; bases unmatched to any gene: 14. The CDR3 bases are TGTGCCACCAGTGCTGGTGTTGGAGACAGGGTCAACGAGCAGTACTTC. Translating gives CATSAGVGDRVNEQYF.

This clonotype was seen many times. The chain uses TRBV27 and TRBJ2-1; 12 bases fit TRBD2. The V segment lost 8 bases and the J segment 9 bases; nucleotides outside the gene matches: 8. The CDR3 has 14 amino acids. CDR1 is MNHEY, CDR2 SMNVEV, per germline (reference sequence). CDR3 loop: CASGTSGYSGEQFF. The DNA for the CDR3 is TGTGCCAGCGGGACTAGCGGGTATTCGGGTGAGCAGTTCTTC.